This T cell receptor (beta chain) was recorded in a study of OX40 agonist ivuxolimab in advanced cancers. Germline lookup yields CDR1 SGHKS and CDR2 YYEKEE (reference sequence). The CDR3 has 16 residues. Losses at the gene ends were 6 bases for V and 0 bases for J; bases not matched to a gene: 8. Generated by immunoSEQ multiplex PCR, the TCRdb table keeps only in-frame clones and is missing some. Among about 39,000 clones listed, approximately 90% were seen once. The clonotype originates from an adult with an advanced solid tumor such as melanoma, head and neck, liver or kidney cancer. V and J are TRBV5-5 and TRBJ2-7, with 11 bases lining up with TRBD2. Specimen: CD4+ or CD8+ T cells sorted from blood, collected in a trial of the OX40 agonist ivuxolimab. In DNA, the CDR3 is TGTGCCAGCACCTGGACTAGCGGGCCCAGCTCCTACGAGCAGTACTTC. It encodes CASTWTSGPSSYEQYF.